The following is a T cell receptor beta chain sequence with its context. Its antigen is still unknown. The CDR3 loop spans 19 amino acids. The V gene's germline CDR1 is MDHEN and CDR2 SYDVKM. Germline trimming cut 3 bases from V and 2 bases from J; bases unmatched to any gene: 16. This entry is derived from a study of cytomegalovirus exposure and HLA in healthy donors. Turning to the study itself: The 95 to 150 validation repertoires, a later analysis reported, used the same platform as the roughly 610 first-cohort repertoires.

Regarding the study as a whole: Across donors, most TCRs were seen rarely, yet some public ones were widespread. Some TCR beta chains (roughly 160 of them) were listed as cytomegalovirus-associated.

Data came from immunoSEQ multiplex PCR; TCRdb stores just in-frame clones and leaves some out. The data show tens of thousands of clones, 93% seen once. Sequencing used PBMCs. The sequence came from a woman in her 30s in good health and CMV-seropositive. This chain connects TRBV28 to TRBJ2-1; 7 nucleotides align to TRBD1. The CDR3: CASSFPALLGTAPYNEQFF. For the CDR3, the DNA is TGTGCCAGCAGTTTTCCGGCTTTGTTGGGGACAGCCCCCTACAATGAGCAGTTCTTC.